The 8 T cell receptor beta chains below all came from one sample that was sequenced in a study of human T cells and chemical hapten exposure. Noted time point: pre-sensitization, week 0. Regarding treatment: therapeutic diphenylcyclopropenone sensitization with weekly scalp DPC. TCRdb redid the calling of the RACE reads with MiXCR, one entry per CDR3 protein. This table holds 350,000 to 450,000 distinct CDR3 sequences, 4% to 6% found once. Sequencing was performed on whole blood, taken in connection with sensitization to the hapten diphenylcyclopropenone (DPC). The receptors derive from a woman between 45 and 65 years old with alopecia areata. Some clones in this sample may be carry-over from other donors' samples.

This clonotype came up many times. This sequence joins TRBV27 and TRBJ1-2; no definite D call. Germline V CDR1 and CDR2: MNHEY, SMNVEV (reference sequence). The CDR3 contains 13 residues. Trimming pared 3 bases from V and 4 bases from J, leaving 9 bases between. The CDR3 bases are TGTGCCAGCAGTTTGTCACAGTTCTATGGCTACACCTTC. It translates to CASSLSQFYGYTF.

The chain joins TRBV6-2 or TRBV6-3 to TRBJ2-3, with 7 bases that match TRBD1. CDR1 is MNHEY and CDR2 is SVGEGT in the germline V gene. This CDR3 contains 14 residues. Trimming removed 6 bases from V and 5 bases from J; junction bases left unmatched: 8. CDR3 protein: CASSPEGARDTQYF. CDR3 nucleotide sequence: TGTGCCAGCAGCCCCGAGGGGGCGAGAGATACGCAGTATTTT.

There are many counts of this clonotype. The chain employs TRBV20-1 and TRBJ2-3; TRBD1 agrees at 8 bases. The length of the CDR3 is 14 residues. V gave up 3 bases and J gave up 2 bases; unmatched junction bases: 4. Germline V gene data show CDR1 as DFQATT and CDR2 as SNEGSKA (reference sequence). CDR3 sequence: CSASYRGYTDTQYF. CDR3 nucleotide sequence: TGCAGTGCTAGCTACAGGGGGTACACAGATACGCAGTATTTT.

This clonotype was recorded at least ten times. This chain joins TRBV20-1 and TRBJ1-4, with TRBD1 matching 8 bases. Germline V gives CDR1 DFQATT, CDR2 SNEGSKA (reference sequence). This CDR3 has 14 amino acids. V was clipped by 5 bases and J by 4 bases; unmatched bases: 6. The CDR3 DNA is TGCAGTGCTTACCACAGGGGGTATAATGAAAAACTGTTTTTT. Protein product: CSAYHRGYNEKLFF.

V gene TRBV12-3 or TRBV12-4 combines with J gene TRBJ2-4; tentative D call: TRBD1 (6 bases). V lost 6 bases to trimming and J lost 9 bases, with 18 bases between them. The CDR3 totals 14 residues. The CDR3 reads CASSTTPGHSIQYF. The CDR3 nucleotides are TGTGCCAGCAGCACAACCCCGGGACACAGCATTCAGTACTTC.

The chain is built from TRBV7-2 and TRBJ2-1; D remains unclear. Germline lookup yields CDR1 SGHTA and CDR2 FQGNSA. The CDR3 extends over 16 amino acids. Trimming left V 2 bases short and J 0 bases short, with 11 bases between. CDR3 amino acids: CASSLNPLSSYNEQFF. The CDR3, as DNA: TGTGCCAGCAGCTTAAATCCGTTAAGCTCCTACAATGAGCAGTTCTTC.

The CDR3 bases are TGTGCCTGGAGCCATGACAGGGGCGCTCAGCCCCAGCATTTT. It encodes CAWSHDRGAQPQHF. The chain joins TRBV30 to TRBJ1-5, with TRBD1 matching over 8 bases. Germline values: CDR1 GTSNPN, CDR2 SVGIG (reference sequence). This CDR3 is 14 amino acids long. Trimming at V came to 3 bases and at J to 6 bases, leaving 7 bases not matched to a gene.

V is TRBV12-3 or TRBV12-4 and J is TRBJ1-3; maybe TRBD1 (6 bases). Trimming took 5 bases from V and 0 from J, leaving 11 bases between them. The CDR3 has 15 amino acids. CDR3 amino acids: CASSPDRPSGNTIYF. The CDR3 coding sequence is TGTGCCAGCAGTCCCGACAGGCCCTCTGGAAACACCATATATTTT.